What follows is one TCR beta chain and its context. TCRdb's copy holds only in-frame clones and misses some; the assay was immunoSEQ multiplex PCR. The table shows 50,000 to 80,000 clones, with 95% to 98% occurring only once. The data were obtained in a study of Tregs in tolerant kidney transplant recipients. CD4+CD25+CD127- Tregs, CD4+CD25- non-Tregs, CD4 and CD8 cells were sorted. An overnight rest at 37°C with about 200 IU/ml IL-2 preceded regulatory T cell sorting from thawed PBMCs. V was trimmed by 0 bases and J by 3 bases, leaving 12 bases between them. Per the germline V gene, CDR1 is SGDLS and CDR2 is YYNGEE. CDR3 size: 15 residues.

The chain is built from TRBV9 and TRBJ1-1; D possibly corresponds to TRBD1 (5 bases). The receptor was isolated from a human donor who received a combined kidney and bone marrow transplant. The specimen was Tregs from blood, collected before the transplant. The CDR3 DNA reads as TGTGCCAGCAGCGTAGCGGGCAGGGTTGACACTGAAGCTTTCTTT. Encoded protein: CASSVAGRVDTEAFF.